The 22 T cell receptor beta chains below were found in one sample sequenced in a study of blood T cell repertoires in COVID-19. The assay was immunoSEQ multiplex PCR, and TCRdb's table has in-frame clones only and misses some. The sample yields about 250,000 clones, 65% to 85% seen once. Sample: peripheral blood. These TCRs come from a human donor in a cohort sampled during active COVID-19.

J is TRBJ2-3 and V is TRBV3-1 (or the pseudogene TRBV3-2); TRBD2 is a possible D gene (7 bases). This CDR3 contains 15 residues. Per the germline V gene, CDR1 is LGHDT and CDR2 is YNNKEL (reference sequence). V dropped 8 bases and J dropped 2 bases, with 17 bases sitting between them. The CDR3 reads CASGGGLQVTDTQYF. The CDR3 DNA is TGTGCCAGCGGGGGGGGGCTGCAAGTCACAGATACGCAGTATTTT.

V gene TRBV27 combines with J gene TRBJ2-1; 12 positions match TRBD2. CDR3 length: 16 amino acids. V dropped 11 bases and J dropped 5; count of bases not matched to a gene: 13. Per germline, CDR1 MNHEY and CDR2 SMNVEV (reference sequence). CDR3 nucleotides: TGTGCCTCCTTACCCCTAGCGGGAGGGCAGGACAATGAGCAGTTCTTC. Translating gives CASLPLAGGQDNEQFF.

The chain joins TRBV30 to TRBJ2-5; 7 bases map to TRBD2. From germline, CDR1 is GTSNPN and CDR2 SVGIG (reference sequence). This CDR3 contains 12 residues. Trimming took 5 bases from V and 4 from J; bases not matched to a gene: 4. CDR3 protein: CAWSGGGETQYF. CDR3 sequence (DNA): TGTGCCTGGTCTGGGGGGGGAGAGACCCAGTACTTC.

V usage is TRBV18 and J usage is TRBJ1-5; the D gene is possibly TRBD1 (6 bases). The V end was cut by 3 bases, the J end by 2 bases, with 17 bases between. In germline, CDR1 is KGHSH, CDR2 LQKENI. The CDR3 spans 17 residues. In DNA form, the CDR3 reads TGTGCCAGCTCACCCACAGGGAGGGGGGGAGGCAATCAGCCCCAGCATTTT. Its protein product is CASSPTGRGGGNQPQHF.

The rearrangement links TRBV5-1 to TRBJ2-3; D call uncertain. The CDR3 is 14 amino acids. V lost 1 base to trimming and J lost 6 bases, with 12 bases between them. Germline CDR1 SGHRS, CDR2 YFSETQ. The DNA of the CDR3 is TGCGCCAGCAGCTTGTGGGCCCCCTCCGATACGCAGTATTTT. Amino acids: CASSLWAPSDTQYF.

The J gene is TRBJ2-7, the V gene TRBV6-2 or TRBV6-3; no definite D call. Trimming left V 5 bases short and J 2 bases short, with 7 bases between. Per the germline V gene, CDR1 is MNHEY and CDR2 is SVGEGT. This CDR3 is built from 12 residues. The CDR3, as DNA: TGTGCCAGCAGTAATGGGCCCTACGAGCAGTACTTC. Protein sequence: CASSNGPYEQYF.

The V and J genes are TRBV7-2 and TRBJ2-5; TRBD2 agrees at 11 bases. The CDR3 totals 14 residues. The trim removed 6 bases at V and 5 bases at J, leaving 5 bases unmatched. Germline V gene sequence: CDR1 SGHTA, CDR2 FQGNSA. The CDR3 sequence: CASRLAGVSETQYF. Here the CDR3 DNA reads TGTGCCAGCAGACTAGCGGGAGTCTCTGAGACCCAGTACTTC.

The J gene is TRBJ1-4, the V gene TRBV27; D gene ambiguous. Germline lookup yields CDR1 MNHEY and CDR2 SMNVEV (reference sequence). The CDR3 has 13 residues. With 6 bases removed from V and 8 bases from J, the gap between germline ends came to 13 bases. The CDR3 here is CASSSSTGEKLFF. In nucleotides, the CDR3 is TGTGCCAGCAGCAGTTCCACGGGGGAAAAACTGTTTTTT. The entire variable domain, with the rest obtained from reference TRBV27 and TRBJ1-4, is as follows: EAQVTQNPRYLITVTGKKLTVTCSQNMNHEYMSWYRQDPGLGLRQIYYSMNVEVTDKGDVPEGYKVSRKEKRNFPLILESPSPNQTSLYFCASSSSTGEKLFFGSGTQLSVL.

The genes are TRBV24-1 and TRBJ1-1, with D maybe TRBD1 (5 bases). V lost 6 bases and J 2 bases, leaving 15 bases between the germline ends. The CDR3 is 15 amino acids. Germline V gene lookup returns CDR1 KGHDR and CDR2 SFDVKD. For the CDR3, the DNA is TGTGCCACCAGTCCAGGGAGGGGAGAAAACACTGAAGCTTTCTTT. Translating it yields CATSPGRGENTEAFF.

This sequence joins TRBV18 and TRBJ1-1, with TRBD1 as a possible D gene (6 bases). Germline V gene data show CDR1 as KGHSH and CDR2 as LQKENI. With 6 bases removed from V and 5 bases from J, the gap between germline ends came to 16 bases. The CDR3 length is 14 residues. DNA of the CDR3: TGTGCCAGCTCGCACAGGGAATCGGGGACTGAAGCTTTCTTT. It yields the protein CASSHRESGTEAFF.

This chain connects TRBV18 to TRBJ1-1; D may be TRBD1 (5 bases). The germline CDR1 and CDR2 sequences are KGHSH and LQKENI. V lost 6 bases and J 8 bases, leaving 16 bases between the germline ends. The CDR3 is 13 residues long. CDR3 sequence reads: CASSQGGAVEAFF. CDR3 in DNA: TGTGCCAGCTCCCAGGGAGGAGCTGTAGAAGCTTTCTTT.

This sequence joins TRBV20-1 and TRBJ1-1; D is perhaps TRBD1 (6 bases). This CDR3 has 11 amino acids. Germline lookup yields CDR1 DFQATT and CDR2 SNEGSKA (reference sequence). V was cut by 3 bases and J by 11 bases, with 13 bases left in between. The CDR3 DNA reads as TGCAGTGCTAGGGGGGCGGATGGGGCTTTCTTT. Its translation: CSARGADGAFF.

Note on this clone: One junction end disagrees with the germline gene, perhaps due to a read error. This chain joins TRBV11-2 and TRBJ2-1; 13 bases are shared with TRBD2. The CDR3 loop spans 13 amino acids. Looked up from germline, CDR1 is SGHAT and CDR2 is FQNNGV. The CDR3, as DNA: TGTGCCAGCAGCCCGAGACTAGCGGGAGGTCCAGTCTTC. This gives the protein CASSPRLAGGPVF.

The chain couples TRBV5-6 to TRBJ2-7; TRBD2 might be the D (7 bases). This CDR3 comprises 16 residues. Germline-derived CDR1 and CDR2 are SGHDT and YYEEEE. The V gene lost 5 bases and the J gene lost 2 bases, with 20 bases spanning the gap. The CDR3 here is CASRKLQGRGPYEQYF. The CDR3 region has the DNA TGTGCCAGCAGGAAGCTTCAGGGGCGGGGGCCCTACGAGCAGTACTTC.

This clone was found once. The chain joins TRBV24-1 to TRBJ2-1; D is possibly TRBD1 (6 bases). The V gene lost 4 bases and the J gene lost 8 bases, with 8 bases spanning the gap. This CDR3 comprises 12 residues. Germline CDR1 and CDR2: KGHDR and SFDVKD. CDR3 DNA sequence: TGTGCCACCAGTGACCCAGGGGATGAGCAGTTCTTC. Encoded protein: CATSDPGDEQFF.

The J gene is TRBJ2-3, the V gene TRBV6-4; the D is unclear. The CDR3 is made up of 11 amino acids. Trimming cost V 7 bases and J 5 bases, with 7 bases left between them. CDR1 and CDR2 (germline): MRHNA, SNTAGT. DNA for the CDR3: TGTGCCAGCAAAATCGGAGATACGCAGTATTTT. Protein: CASKIGDTQYF.

The chain carries TRBV7-2 and TRBJ2-2; TRBD1 matches 10 bases. CDR3 length: 16 residues. From germline, CDR1 is SGHTA and CDR2 FQGNSA. V shed 2 bases, J shed 5 bases, and the junction held 5 bases outside the gene matches. The CDR3 DNA reads TGTGCCAGCAGCTTAAGGACAGGGGGAGGAACCGGGGAGCTGTTTTTT. Its translation is CASSLRTGGGTGELFF.

V gene TRBV27 combines with J gene TRBJ1-1; no firm D call. V dropped 2 bases and J dropped 1 base, with 14 bases sitting between them. The CDR3 loop spans 16 amino acids. Germline V gives CDR1 MNHEY, CDR2 SMNVEV (reference sequence). The CDR3 loop is CASSLGSGLTNTEAFF. The CDR3 DNA follows: TGTGCCAGCAGTTTAGGGAGCGGACTGACGAACACTGAAGCTTTCTTT.

This clone has a single count. The chain recombines TRBV27 with TRBJ2-1; 11 bases are shared with TRBD2. Germline CDR1 is MNHEY and CDR2 is SMNVEV (reference sequence). Trimming took 6 bases from V and 4 from J; bases not matched to a gene: 8. CDR3 size: 16 residues. CDR3 residues: CASSIPGTSGYNEQFF. The CDR3 DNA sequence: TGTGCCAGCAGCATTCCAGGGACTAGCGGTTACAATGAGCAGTTCTTC.

V is TRBV11-2 and J is TRBJ2-5; D might be TRBD2 (5 bases). Germline V gives CDR1 SGHAT, CDR2 FQNNGV. The CDR3 length is 14 residues. V lost 1 base to trimming and J lost 8 bases, with 14 bases between them. The CDR3 DNA reads as TGTGCCAGCAGCTTAGGCCTAGCCATAGACACCCAGTACTTC. The encoded protein is CASSLGLAIDTQYF.

This clone has only one observation. The V and J genes are TRBV5-4 and TRBJ1-1; no clear D gene. Germline V gene sequence: CDR1 SGHNT, CDR2 YYREEE (reference sequence). The CDR3 totals 13 residues. V lost 3 bases and J 1 base, leaving 7 bases between the germline ends. The CDR3: CASSSQWNTEAFF. CDR3 nucleotide sequence: TGTGCCAGCAGCTCCCAATGGAACACTGAAGCTTTCTTT.

This chain joins TRBV11-2 and TRBJ2-5, with TRBD2 matching 9 bases. V trimming: 3 bases; J trimming: 2 bases; junction bases outside the gene matches: 4. Germline CDR1 is SGHAT and CDR2 is FQNNGV. This CDR3 contains 15 residues. The CDR3 coding sequence is TGTGCCAGCAGCTTCCCTAGCGGGATTCAAGAGACCCAGTACTTC. Translating gives CASSFPSGIQETQYF. The variable domain in full, with the rest retrieved from reference TRBV11-2 and TRBJ2-5, is EAGVAQSPRYKIIEKRQSVAFWCNPISGHATLYWYQQILGQGPKLLIQFQNNGVVDDSQLPKDRFSAERLKGVDSTLKIQPAKLEDSAVYLCASSFPSGIQETQYFGPGTRLLVL.